This T cell receptor beta chain is from a study of cytotoxic CD8 clonotypes in ibrutinib-treated CLL. For the study at large: Of the patients, 11 were relapsed/refractory, about 15 treatment-naive and fewer than 18 IGHV unmutated. The samples contained 250,000 to 300,000 productive templates on average. They also contained an average of about 100,000 productive rearrangements. General study points: In comparison with age-matched healthy donors, baseline clonality was higher and tracked circulating CD8+ T-cell counts. In sustained-remission versus progressing patients, sampling times differed.

Profiled with immunoSEQ multiplex PCR; TCRdb holds only in-frame clones, not every one. The sample yields about 200,000 clones, approximately 68% seen once. Germline CDR1 reads SGDLS; CDR2 reads YYNGEE. The CDR3 has 14 amino acids. Trimming cost V 2 bases and J 1 base, with 7 bases left between them. In the case of this clone: The antigen is unknown.

V gene TRBV9 combines with J gene TRBJ1-3; D is undetermined. Sequencing used PBMCs, obtained after 24 months of ibrutinib treatment. The receptor comes from a human donor with chronic lymphocytic leukemia. The CDR3 nucleotides are TGTGCCAGCAGCGTGGGGTGGTCTGGAAACACCATATATTTT. Translation: CASSVGWSGNTIYF.